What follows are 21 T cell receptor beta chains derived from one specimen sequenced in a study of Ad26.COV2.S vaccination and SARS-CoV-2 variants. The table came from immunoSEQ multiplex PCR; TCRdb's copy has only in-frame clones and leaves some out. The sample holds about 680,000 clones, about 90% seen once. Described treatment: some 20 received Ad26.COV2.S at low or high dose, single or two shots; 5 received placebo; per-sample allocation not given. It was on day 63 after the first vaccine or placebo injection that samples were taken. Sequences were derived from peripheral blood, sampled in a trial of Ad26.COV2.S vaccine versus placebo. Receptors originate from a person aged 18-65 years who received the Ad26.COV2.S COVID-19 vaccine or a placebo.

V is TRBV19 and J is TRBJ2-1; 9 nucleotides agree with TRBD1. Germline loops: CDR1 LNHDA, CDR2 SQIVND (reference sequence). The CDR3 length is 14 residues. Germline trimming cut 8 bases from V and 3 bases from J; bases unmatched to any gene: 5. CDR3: CASWDRAGYNEQFF. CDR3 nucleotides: TGTGCCAGTTGGGACAGGGCAGGCTACAATGAGCAGTTCTTC.

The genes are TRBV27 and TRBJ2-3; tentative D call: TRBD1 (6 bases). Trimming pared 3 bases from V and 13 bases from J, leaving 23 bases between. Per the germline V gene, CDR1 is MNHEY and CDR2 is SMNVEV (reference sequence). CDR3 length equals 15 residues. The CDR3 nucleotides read TGTGCCAGCAGTTTGTGGACCACACAGGGAGAACTAGAGTATTTT. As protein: CASSLWTTQGELEYF.

The CDR3 is CASSTRPLPGLAGGVDEQFF. The CDR3, as DNA: TGTGCCAGCAGCACCCGCCCTCTGCCGGGACTAGCGGGAGGGGTCGATGAGCAGTTCTTC. The chain uses TRBV11-3 and TRBJ2-1, with 16 bases lining up with TRBD2. CDR1 is SGHNT and CDR2 is YENEEA in the germline V gene. This CDR3 is 20 amino acids long. J lost 8 bases, V lost 5 bases, and 18 bases had no gene match.

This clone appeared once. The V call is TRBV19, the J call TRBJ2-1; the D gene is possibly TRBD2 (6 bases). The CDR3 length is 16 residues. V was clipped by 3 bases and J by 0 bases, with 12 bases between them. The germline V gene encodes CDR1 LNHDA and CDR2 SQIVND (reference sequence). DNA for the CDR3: TGTGCCAGTAGTATGGGGACTCAACTCTCCTACAATGAGCAGTTCTTC. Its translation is CASSMGTQLSYNEQFF.

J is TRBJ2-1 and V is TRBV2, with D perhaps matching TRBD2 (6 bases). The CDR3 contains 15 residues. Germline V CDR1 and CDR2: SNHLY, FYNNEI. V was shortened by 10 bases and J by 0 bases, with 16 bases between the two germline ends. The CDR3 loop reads CAITTRDFSYNEQFF. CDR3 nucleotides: TGTGCCATTACGACCCGGGACTTCTCCTACAATGAGCAGTTCTTC.

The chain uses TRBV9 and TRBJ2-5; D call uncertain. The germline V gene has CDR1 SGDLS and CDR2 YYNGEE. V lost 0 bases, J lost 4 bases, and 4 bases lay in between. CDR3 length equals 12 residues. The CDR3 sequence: CASSVAGETQYF. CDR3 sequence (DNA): TGTGCCAGCAGCGTAGCTGGAGAGACCCAGTACTTC.

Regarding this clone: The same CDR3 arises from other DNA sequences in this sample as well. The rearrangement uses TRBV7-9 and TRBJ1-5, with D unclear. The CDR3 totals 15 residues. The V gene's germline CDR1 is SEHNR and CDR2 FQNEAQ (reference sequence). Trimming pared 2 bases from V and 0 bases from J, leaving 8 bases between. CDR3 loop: CASSLSGDSNQPQHF. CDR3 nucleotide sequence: TGTGCCAGCAGCTTATCGGGAGATAGCAATCAGCCCCAGCATTTT.

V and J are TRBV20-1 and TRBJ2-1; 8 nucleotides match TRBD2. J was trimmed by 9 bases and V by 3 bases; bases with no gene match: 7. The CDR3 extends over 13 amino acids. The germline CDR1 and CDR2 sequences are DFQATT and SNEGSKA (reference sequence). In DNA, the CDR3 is TGCAGTGCTAGTCCTAGCGGGTTAACTGAGCAGTTCTTC. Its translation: CSASPSGLTEQFF.

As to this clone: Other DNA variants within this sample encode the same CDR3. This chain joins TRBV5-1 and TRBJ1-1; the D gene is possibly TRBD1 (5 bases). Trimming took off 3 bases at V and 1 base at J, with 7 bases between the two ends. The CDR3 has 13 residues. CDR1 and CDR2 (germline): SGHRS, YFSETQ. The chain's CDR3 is CASSSGQNTEAFF. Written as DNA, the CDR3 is TGCGCCAGCAGCTCCGGACAGAACACTGAAGCTTTCTTT. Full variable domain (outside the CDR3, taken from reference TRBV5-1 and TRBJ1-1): KAGVTQTPRYLIKTRGQQVTLSCSPISGHRSVSWYQQTPGQGLQFLFEYFSETQRNKGNFPGRFSGRQFSNSRSEMNVSTLELGDSALYLCASSSGQNTEAFFGQGTRLTVV.

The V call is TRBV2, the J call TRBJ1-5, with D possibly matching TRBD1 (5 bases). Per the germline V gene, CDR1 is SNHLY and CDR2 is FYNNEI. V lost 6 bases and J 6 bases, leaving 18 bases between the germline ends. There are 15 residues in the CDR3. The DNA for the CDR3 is TGTGCCAGCAGCCTAGACAGCTCCTCAATTCAGCCCCAGCATTTT. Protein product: CASSLDSSSIQPQHF. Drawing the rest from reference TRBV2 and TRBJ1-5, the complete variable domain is EPEVTQTPSHQVTQMGQEVILRCVPISNHLYFYWYRQILGQKVEFLVSFYNNEISEKSEIFDDQFSVERPDGSNFTLKIRSTKLEDSAMYFCASSLDSSSIQPQHFGDGTRLSIL.

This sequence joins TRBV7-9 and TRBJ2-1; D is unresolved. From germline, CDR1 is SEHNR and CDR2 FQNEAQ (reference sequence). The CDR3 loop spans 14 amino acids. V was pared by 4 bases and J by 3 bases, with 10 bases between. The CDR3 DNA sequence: TGTGCCAGCAGCTCAGCACTGGTCTACAATGAGCAGTTCTTC. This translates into CASSSALVYNEQFF.

CDR3 DNA sequence: TGTGCCAGCAGCTACGGTTTTTGGAATCAGCCCCAGCATTTT. This encodes CASSYGFWNQPQHF. The rearrangement uses TRBV5-8 and TRBJ1-5; D is ambiguous. In germline, CDR1 is SGHTS, CDR2 YDEGEE. V gave up 3 bases and J gave up 4 bases, with 11 bases separating them. The CDR3 totals 14 residues.

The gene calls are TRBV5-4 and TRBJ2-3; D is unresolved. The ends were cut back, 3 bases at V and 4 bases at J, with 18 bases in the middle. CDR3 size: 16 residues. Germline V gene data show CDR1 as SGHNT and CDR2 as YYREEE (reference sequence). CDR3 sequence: CASSSSWGSGADTQYF. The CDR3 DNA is TGTGCCAGCAGCTCCTCCTGGGGTAGTGGGGCAGATACGCAGTATTTT.

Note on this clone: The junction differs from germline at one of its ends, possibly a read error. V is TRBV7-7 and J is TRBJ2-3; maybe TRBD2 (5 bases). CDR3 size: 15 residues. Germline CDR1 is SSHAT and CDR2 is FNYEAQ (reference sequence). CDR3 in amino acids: CASSLGLSGTDTQYF. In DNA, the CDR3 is TGTGCTAGCAGCTTAGGACTCAGTGGCACAGATACGCAGTATTTT.

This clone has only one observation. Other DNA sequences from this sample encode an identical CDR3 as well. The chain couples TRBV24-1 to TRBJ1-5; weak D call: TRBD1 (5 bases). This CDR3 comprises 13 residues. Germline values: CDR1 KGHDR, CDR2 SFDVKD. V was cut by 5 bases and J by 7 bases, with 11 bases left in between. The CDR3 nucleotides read TGTGCCACCAGTGGAGGGGTTGGGCAGCCCCAGCATTTT. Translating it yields CATSGGVGQPQHF.

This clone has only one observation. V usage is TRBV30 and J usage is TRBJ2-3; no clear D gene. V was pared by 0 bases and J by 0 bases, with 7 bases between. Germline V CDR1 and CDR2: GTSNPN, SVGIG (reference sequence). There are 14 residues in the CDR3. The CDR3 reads CAWSVYGSTDTQYF. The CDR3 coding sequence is TGTGCCTGGAGTGTATACGGGAGCACAGATACGCAGTATTTT.

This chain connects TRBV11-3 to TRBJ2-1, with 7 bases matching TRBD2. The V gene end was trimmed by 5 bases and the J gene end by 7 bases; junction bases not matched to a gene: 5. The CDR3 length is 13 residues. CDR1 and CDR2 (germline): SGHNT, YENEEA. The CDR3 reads CASSMYSGNEQFF. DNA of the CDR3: TGTGCCAGCAGCATGTATAGCGGGAATGAGCAGTTCTTC.

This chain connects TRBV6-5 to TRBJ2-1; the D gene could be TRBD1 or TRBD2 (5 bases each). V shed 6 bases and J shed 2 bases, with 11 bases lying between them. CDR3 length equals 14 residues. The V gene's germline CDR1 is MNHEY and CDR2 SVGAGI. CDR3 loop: CASRGLAPYNEQFF. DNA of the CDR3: TGTGCCAGCAGGGGGCTAGCCCCCTACAATGAGCAGTTCTTC.

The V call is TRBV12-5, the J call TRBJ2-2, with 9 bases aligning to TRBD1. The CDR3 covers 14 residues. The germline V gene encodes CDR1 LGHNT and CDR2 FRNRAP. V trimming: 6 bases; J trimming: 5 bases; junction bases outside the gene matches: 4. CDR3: CASGPGQGTGELFF. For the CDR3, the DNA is TGTGCTAGTGGCCCCGGACAGGGGACCGGGGAGCTGTTTTTT.

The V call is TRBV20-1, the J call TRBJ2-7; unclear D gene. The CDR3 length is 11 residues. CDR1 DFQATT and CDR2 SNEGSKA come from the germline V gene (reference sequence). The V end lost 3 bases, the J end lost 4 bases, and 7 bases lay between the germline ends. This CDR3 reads CSASGLYEQYF. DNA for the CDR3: TGCAGTGCTAGTGGGCTGTACGAGCAGTACTTC.

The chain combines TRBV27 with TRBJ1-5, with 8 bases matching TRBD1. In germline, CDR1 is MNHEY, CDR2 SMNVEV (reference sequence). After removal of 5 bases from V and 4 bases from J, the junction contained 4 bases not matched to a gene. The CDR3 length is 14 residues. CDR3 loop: CASSGTGNNQPQHF. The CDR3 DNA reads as TGTGCCAGCAGTGGGACAGGTAATAATCAGCCCCAGCATTTT.